These 3 T cell receptor beta chains came from one sample sequenced in a study of T cells in Graves' hyperthyroidism and ophthalmopathy. Amplified TCR beta CDR3 regions derived from RNA transcripts. Researchers ran a first-round RT-PCR on the TCR CDR3 using the HTBI primer set. One entry per CDR3 protein, called by TCRdb with MiXCR from the multiplex PCR reads. Counted here are fewer than 450,000 distinct CDR3 sequences, 15% occurring once; the ten biggest clones make up roughly 19%. Sequencing input: blood. All receptors derive from a woman in her sixties or seventies with Graves' ophthalmopathy.

The chain carries TRBV5-4 and TRBJ2-7; 8 bases are a match to TRBD2. The germline CDR1 and CDR2 sequences are SGHNT and YYREEE (reference sequence). The CDR3 sequence is 13 residues long. The ends lost 4 bases at V and 3 bases at J; junction bases unmatched: 3. The CDR3 DNA reads TGTGCCAGCAGCGTAGCGGGACGCTACGAGCAGTACTTC. Its translation: CASSVAGRYEQYF.

This clonotype was observed a handful of times. The rearrangement uses TRBV4-1 and TRBJ2-2; 7 nucleotides line up with TRBD2. Germline V CDR1 and CDR2: MGHRA, YSYEKL. V trimming: 1 base; J trimming: 1 base; junction bases outside the gene matches: 3. The length of the CDR3 is 16 residues. In DNA form, the CDR3 reads TGCGCCAGCAGCCAAGGCCCTAGCGGGAACACCGGGGAGCTGTTTTTT. Translating it yields CASSQGPSGNTGELFF.

This clonotype was seen at least ten times. The rearrangement joins TRBV5-1 to TRBJ2-7; 8 bases fit TRBD2. CDR1 is SGHRS and CDR2 is YFSETQ in the germline V gene. CDR3 size: 16 residues. Trimming cost V 4 bases and J 5 bases; bases outside gene matches: 14. CDR3 nucleotides: TGCGCCAGCAGCCGAGAAGCGGGAGTTCTGTTCAACGAGCAGTACTTC. This sequence encodes CASSREAGVLFNEQYF. Supplemented by reference TRBV5-1 and TRBJ2-7, the full variable domain reads KAGVTQTPRYLIKTRGQQVTLSCSPISGHRSVSWYQQTPGQGLQFLFEYFSETQRNKGNFPGRFSGRQFSNSRSEMNVSTLELGDSALYLCASSREAGVLFNEQYFGPGTRLTVT.